Detailed here is one T cell receptor (beta chain). The method was immunoSEQ multiplex PCR; TCRdb's version includes in-frame clones alone and lacks a portion of them. This repertoire shows about 680,000 clones, 92% found once; its top ten account for about 24%. The data derive from a study of shared clonotypes between healthy human individuals. CDR3 length equals 16 residues. Germline V gene data show CDR1 as SGHRS and CDR2 as YFSETQ. Trimming removed 0 bases from V and 2 bases from J; junction bases left unmatched: 7. CD45RO-negative cells were positively selected for CCR7, leaving out terminally differentiated effector memory CD45RA+ cells.

The specimen was naive CD8+ T cells sorted from blood. V is TRBV5-1 and J is TRBJ2-7, with 8 nucleotides matching TRBD2. The TCR comes from a man aged 25 to 45 in good health. CDR3 in DNA: TGCGCCAGCAGCTTGGAAACAGCGGGAGCAACCTACGAGCAGTACTTC. Its protein is CASSLETAGATYEQYF.